This T cell receptor beta chain was retrieved from a study of blood T cell repertoires in COVID-19. Across the whole study: In each case, the material was cDNA or gDNA derived from T cells, B-cell-depleted T cells, or PBMCs.

The method was immunoSEQ multiplex PCR; TCRdb's version includes in-frame clones alone and lacks a portion of them. In the table there are approximately 150,000 clones, under 90% of which are singletons. Germline V gene data show CDR1 as SGHTA and CDR2 as FQGNSA. The CDR3 sequence is 16 residues long. The V end lost 1 base, the J end lost 2 bases, and 12 bases lay between the germline ends. The sequenced material came from peripheral blood. This receptor was taken from a woman older than 75 with acute or convalescent COVID-19. The chain employs TRBV7-2 and TRBJ1-3; D is possibly TRBD1 (5 bases). CDR3 DNA: TGTGCCAGCAGCTTAGGATCGCTCAGGGCTGGAAACACCATATATTTT. Translating gives CASSLGSLRAGNTIYF.